The 10 T cell receptor beta chains reported below all come from one sample, sequenced in a study of beta chain features in type 1 diabetes. Study results and limitations: People with Type 1 diabetes carried modestly yet significantly shorter TCRB CDR3s in all four CD4+ subsets.

All of the isolated RNA was reverse transcribed, so expressed TCRB transcripts were sequenced. Clones were read by immunoSEQ multiplex PCR, and TCRdb kept only the in-frame ones, dropping some. The repertoire consists of hundreds of thousands of clones, with over 12% occurring once and the leading ten covering 0.035% to 0.04%. These TCRs are of unknown antigen specificity. The sample taken for sequencing was naive CD4+ T cells from blood. These receptors originate from a man between 18 and 29 years old with type 1 diabetes.

About this clone: A read error may explain this, as a much larger clone is one base away. The chain joins TRBV14 to TRBJ2-1; no firm D call. Between the trimmed V and J ends, which lost 5 bases and 4 bases, there was a span of 3 bases. The germline V gene has CDR1 SGHDN and CDR2 FVKESK. This CDR3 has 11 amino acids. In DNA, the CDR3 is TGTGCCAGCAGCTCTTACAATGAGCAGTTCTTC. Translating gives CASSSYNEQFF. The full variable domain, in which reference TRBV14 and TRBJ2-1 provide the parts outside the CDR3, is EAGVTQFPSHSVIEKGQTVTLRCDPISGHDNLYWYRRVMGKEIKFLLHFVKESKQDESGMPNNRFLAERTGGTYSTLKVQPAELEDSGVYFCASSSYNEQFFGPGTRLTVL.

The chain links TRBV5-1 to TRBJ1-4, with 8 bases that match TRBD1. Unmatched junction bases numbered 8, after V lost 0 bases and J lost 7 bases. The CDR3 has 16 residues. Germline V CDR1 and CDR2: SGHRS, YFSETQ. The CDR3 nucleotides read TGCGCCAGCAGCTTGGCAAACAGGGGGATGGTTGAAAAACTGTTTTTT. This sequence encodes CASSLANRGMVEKLFF.

This clone was seen a handful of times. The gene calls are TRBV10-3 and TRBJ2-2; D unclear. V dropped 9 bases and J dropped 7 bases, with 9 bases sitting between them. Germline CDR1 ENHRY, CDR2 SYGVKD. The CDR3 length is 11 residues. The CDR3 sequence: CAISSGGELFF. CDR3 DNA: TGTGCCATTTCCTCGGGCGGGGAGCTGTTTTTT.

This clone was detected a few times. The rearrangement joins TRBV25-1 to TRBJ2-2; D is ambiguous. The germline V gene encodes CDR1 MGHDK and CDR2 SYGVNS. V gave up 7 bases and J gave up 2 bases, with 5 bases separating them. This CDR3 comprises 12 residues. CDR3 coding DNA: TGTGCCAGCACCCCAAACACCGGGGAGCTGTTTTTT. Amino acid sequence: CASTPNTGELFF.

CDR3 residues: CASSLPLLNEQFF. As DNA, the CDR3 is TGTGCCAGCAGCTTGCCCCTACTCAATGAGCAGTTCTTC. The chain recombines TRBV5-6 with TRBJ2-1, with D unclear. Per germline, CDR1 SGHDT and CDR2 YYEEEE. V was shortened by 1 base and J by 6 bases, with 8 bases between the two germline ends. The CDR3 consists of 13 residues.

This clone was counted between two and nine times. The rearrangement joins TRBV4-1 to TRBJ2-7; 9 nucleotides align to TRBD2. This CDR3 contains 17 residues. Germline loops: CDR1 MGHRA, CDR2 YSYEKL. Trimming removed 2 bases from V and 0 bases from J; junction bases left unmatched: 8. Here the CDR3 DNA reads TGCGCCAGCAGCCAACCCCGGACTAGCGTCAGCTCCTACGAGCAGTACTTC. It specifies CASSQPRTSVSSYEQYF.

The chain employs TRBV5-4 and TRBJ2-7, with TRBD2 matching over 10 bases. Germline V gene sequence: CDR1 SGHNT, CDR2 YYREEE (reference sequence). Unmatched junction bases numbered 10, after V lost 4 bases and J lost 6 bases. This CDR3 has 15 residues. The CDR3 here is CASSMGNPSGSEQYF. In nucleotides, the CDR3 is TGTGCCAGCAGCATGGGCAACCCTAGCGGGAGCGAGCAGTACTTC. The whole variable domain, remainder taken from reference TRBV5-4 and TRBJ2-7, is ETGVTQSPTHLIKTRGQQVTLRCSSQSGHNTVSWYQQALGQGPQFIFQYYREEENGRGNFPPRFSGLQFPNYSSELNVNALELDDSALYLCASSMGNPSGSEQYFGPGTRLTVT.

The rearrangement joins TRBV18 to TRBJ2-2; perhaps TRBD2 as D (6 bases). CDR3 size: 15 residues. From germline, CDR1 is KGHSH and CDR2 LQKENI. Deletions cut 3 bases from V and 3 bases from J, with 11 bases between. This CDR3 reads CASSPEGWDTGELFF. The CDR3 nucleotides read TGTGCCAGCTCACCGGAGGGCTGGGACACCGGGGAGCTGTTTTTT.

J is TRBJ2-1 and V is TRBV7-8, with TRBD1 matching over 7 bases. CDR3 size: 15 residues. J was trimmed by 0 bases and V by 5 bases; bases with no gene match: 4. From germline, CDR1 is SGHVS and CDR2 FQNEAQ. The CDR3 bases are TGTGCCAGCAGCGTAAACAGGGGCTCCTACAATGAGCAGTTCTTC. Translated: CASSVNRGSYNEQFF.

This clone was picked up a small number of times. This chain joins TRBV6-5 and TRBJ1-2, with a tentative D call TRBD1 (6 bases). Germline CDR1 and CDR2: MNHEY and SVGAGI. The CDR3 sequence is 14 residues long. V was shortened by 6 bases and J by 0 bases, with 11 bases between the two germline ends. DNA of the CDR3: TGTGCCAGCAGGATTCAGGGGTCTAACTATGGCTACACCTTC. It is translated as CASRIQGSNYGYTF.